What follows are 10 T cell receptor beta chains derived from one specimen sequenced in a study of T cells in localized non-small cell lung cancer. Using immunoSEQ multiplex PCR, the repertoire was profiled, and TCRdb retains in-frame clones only, with some absent. The sample holds 45,000 to 55,000 clones, about 72% seen once. The starting material was peripheral blood, obtained before any cancer treatment. The receptors originated from a man aged 40-75 years with stage I squamous cell lung carcinoma.

The gene calls are TRBV2 and TRBJ2-3, with 11 bases matching TRBD1. V was clipped by 5 bases and J by 4 bases; unmatched bases: 5. This CDR3 region has 15 residues. Germline V CDR1 and CDR2: SNHLY, FYNNEI. This CDR3 is CASSKDRGRADTQYF. The CDR3 DNA reads TGTGCCAGCAGTAAGGACAGGGGGCGCGCAGATACGCAGTATTTT.

The genes are TRBV4-1 and TRBJ1-4, with D perhaps TRBD1 (5 bases). CDR1 is MGHRA and CDR2 is YSYEKL in the germline V gene. V was pared by 0 bases and J by 4 bases, with 9 bases between. The CDR3 is 15 amino acids. The CDR3 coding sequence is TGCGCCAGCAGCCAAGACAGGGTCTATAATGAAAAACTGTTTTTT. Amino acid sequence: CASSQDRVYNEKLFF.

The V call is TRBV6-5, the J call TRBJ1-5, with D possibly TRBD1 on 6 matching bases. Trimming left V 4 bases short and J 1 base short, with 8 bases between. Germline V CDR1 and CDR2: MNHEY, SVGAGI. CDR3 length: 14 residues. CDR3 loop: CASSLRGSNQPQHF. The CDR3 DNA is TGTGCCAGCAGTTTGAGGGGGAGCAATCAGCCCCAGCATTTT.

The chain couples TRBV29-1 to TRBJ1-2; D might be TRBD1 (5 bases). CDR1 and CDR2 (germline): SQVTM, ANQGSEA. V shed 6 bases and J shed 4 bases, with 15 bases lying between them. This CDR3 contains 13 residues. The CDR3 reads CSVPERGGYGYTF. In DNA form, the CDR3 reads TGCAGCGTGCCCGAAAGGGGAGGCTATGGCTACACCTTC.

The chain uses TRBV28 and TRBJ2-3; 14 positions agree with TRBD2. CDR1 MDHEN and CDR2 SYDVKM come from the germline V gene. Trimming removed 3 bases from V and 8 bases from J; junction bases left unmatched: 7. This CDR3 region has 16 residues. The CDR3 here is CASSLETSGGAGTQYF. CDR3 DNA: TGTGCCAGCAGTTTGGAGACTAGCGGGGGGGCGGGTACGCAGTATTTT. Together with reference TRBV28 and TRBJ2-3, the CDR3 gives the full variable domain: DVKVTQSSRYLVKRTGEKVFLECVQDMDHENMFWYRQDPGLGLRLIYFSYDVKMKEKGDIPEGYSVSREKKERFSLILESASTNQTSMYLCASSLETSGGAGTQYFGPGTRLTVL.

The chain carries TRBV12-2 and TRBJ1-5. TRBV12-2 is a pseudogene locus. CDR3 length: 14 amino acids. CDR3 nucleotides: TGTGCAAGTCGCTTAGGAAGGGCGGATCAGCCCCAGCATTTT. It encodes CASRLGRADQPQHF.

This clone was counted only a few times. The chain joins TRBV9 to TRBJ2-7, with 7 bases fitting TRBD1. Germline CDR1 and CDR2: SGDLS and YYNGEE. The CDR3 extends over 14 amino acids. Losses at the gene ends were 6 bases for V and 0 bases for J; bases not matched to a gene: 6. The CDR3 here is CASNPAGGSYEQYF. The CDR3 DNA is TGTGCCAGCAACCCCGCAGGGGGCTCCTACGAGCAGTACTTC.

This clone was seen a few times. The chain links TRBV18 to TRBJ1-2; D is ambiguous. This CDR3 region has 12 residues. The germline V and J ends were trimmed by 0 bases and 7 bases, with 6 bases remaining between them. Germline lookup yields CDR1 KGHSH and CDR2 LQKENI. CDR3 sequence (DNA): TGTGCCAGCTCACCACCTTCGGGTGGCTACACCTTC. This gives the protein CASSPPSGGYTF.

The genes are TRBV5-1 and TRBJ1-2; the match to TRBD1 covers 7 bases. The junction had 8 bases not matched to a gene; V was cut back by 0 bases and J by 6 bases. The CDR3 covers 15 residues. The germline V gene encodes CDR1 SGHRS and CDR2 YFSETQ. The CDR3, as DNA: TGCGCCAGCAGCTTGGTCGGACAGGAAGTCCATGGCTACACCTTC. Amino acids: CASSLVGQEVHGYTF.

The CDR3 coding sequence is TGTGCCTGGAGTGGGGACTTGTCCTACAATGAGCAGTTCTTC. It encodes CAWSGDLSYNEQFF. The chain is built from TRBV30 and TRBJ2-1; D may be TRBD2 (6 bases). V was shortened by 1 base and J by 1 base, with 8 bases between the two germline ends. This CDR3 has 14 residues. Germline V gene lookup returns CDR1 GTSNPN and CDR2 SVGIG (reference sequence).